The clone carrying this TCR beta chain showed up just once. This sample is part of a study of cytomegalovirus exposure and HLA in healthy donors. Trimming cost V 1 base and J 4 bases, with 11 bases left between them. Germline-derived CDR1 and CDR2 are MDHEN and SYDVKM. CDR3 length: 15 amino acids. TCRdb's table, derived via immunoSEQ multiplex PCR, lists solely in-frame clones and lacks some. The data contain 110,000 or so clones, approximately 89% of them seen just once; the ten biggest clones take up more than 1.5%. The clonotype originates from a man aged 18 to 35 in good health and CMV-seronegative. Sequencing was done on a sample of PBMCs. The chain combines TRBV28 with TRBJ1-5; D gene ambiguous. CDR3 sequence (DNA): TGTGCCAGCAGTTTATTTGGCAGTCCGAATCAGCCCCAGCATTTT. Amino acids: CASSLFGSPNQPQHF.